This T cell receptor (beta chain) was captured by sequencing in a study of cytomegalovirus exposure and HLA in healthy donors. The CDR3 runs 14 residues. Germline CDR1 reads MNHNY; CDR2 reads SVGAGI (reference sequence). The PCR had 60 Vbeta and 13 Jbeta primers. Assay: immunoSEQ multiplex PCR; the TCRdb copy retains only in-frame clones and omits some. Seen here are over 200,000 clones, about 89% observed once, and the top ten hold approximately 1%. This receptor was obtained from a woman in her late teens or twenties in good health and CMV-seronegative. The genes are TRBV6-6 and TRBJ2-5, with TRBD2 identical over 10 bases. The DNA end favors TRBJ2-7, so the J call may be wrong. Sequenced: PBMCs. CDR3 nucleotide sequence: TGTGCCAGCAGCGGAGCGGGGGGGCCCTACGAGCAGTACTTC. Its translation is CASSGAGGPYEQYF.